Given below is one TCR beta chain in context. Its antigen is not identified. The data stem from a study of cytomegalovirus exposure and HLA in healthy donors. Study results and caveats: Per published accounts, TCR beta sequences correctly predicted the HLA-A and HLA-B alleles of most subjects. Analysis performed later showed TCR beta chains linked to HLA being more clonally expanded than equally common others.

Germline values: CDR1 KGHSH, CDR2 LQKENI. This CDR3 spans 13 amino acids. V lost 3 bases to trimming and J lost 6 bases; unmatched junction nucleotides: 2. PCR employed 60 Vbeta and 13 Jbeta primers. Using immunoSEQ multiplex PCR, the repertoire was profiled, and TCRdb retains in-frame clones only, with some absent. Here the sample spans roughly 170,000 clones, approximately 72% being singletons. Material for sequencing was PBMCs. The chain has TRBV18 and TRBJ1-3; TRBD1 agrees at 7 bases. This sequence originates from a female donor in good health and CMV-seronegative. DNA for the CDR3: TGTGCCAGCTCACCCGGACAGGAAAACACCATATATTTT. Translated: CASSPGQENTIYF.